The next 27 T cell receptor beta chains were all read from a single sample in a study of cytomegalovirus exposure and HLA in healthy donors. The repertoire was sequenced with immunoSEQ multiplex PCR; TCRdb's copy has only in-frame clones and lacks some. Among some 200,000 clones listed, about 80% were seen once. The sample taken for sequencing was PBMCs. The receptors were gathered from a woman aged 18-30 years in good health and CMV-seropositive.

This clone has only a few counts. The rearrangement uses TRBV27 and TRBJ2-7; D remains unclear. The CDR3 extends over 13 amino acids. V lost 6 bases and J lost 7, with 16 bases in between. Germline CDR1 is MNHEY and CDR2 is SMNVEV (reference sequence). The CDR3 loop reads CASSDPNSWEQYF. The CDR3 DNA is TGTGCCAGCAGCGACCCCAATAGCTGGGAGCAGTACTTC.

V usage is TRBV6-5 and J usage is TRBJ1-1; TRBD1 matches 8 bases. V lost 6 bases, J lost 0 bases, and 6 bases stayed unmatched. Per the germline V gene, CDR1 is MNHEY and CDR2 is SVGAGI. The CDR3 length is 15 residues. The CDR3 DNA sequence: TGTGCCAGCAGCCGAAGACAGGGGTTGAACACTGAAGCTTTCTTT. Translated, it gives CASSRRQGLNTEAFF.

The chain couples TRBV6-5 to TRBJ1-4, with unresolved D. The V end lost 2 bases, the J end lost 3 bases, and 7 bases lay between the germline ends. The CDR3 is 14 amino acids. Germline CDR1 and CDR2: MNHEY and SVGAGI. CDR3 sequence reads: CASSYRRSNEKLFF. The CDR3, as DNA: TGTGCCAGCAGTTACCGTCGTTCTAATGAAAAACTGTTTTTT.

The rearrangement joins TRBV9 to TRBJ1-1; unclear D gene. The V end was cut by 5 bases, the J end by 1 base, with 15 bases between. The CDR3 runs 15 residues. Germline V gives CDR1 SGDLS, CDR2 YYNGEE. CDR3 DNA sequence: TGTGCCAGCAGTCCCCGCGGGGATGGGAACACTGAAGCTTTCTTT. This sequence encodes CASSPRGDGNTEAFF.

V is TRBV4-2 and J is TRBJ2-1, with D tentatively TRBD1 (6 bases). Trimming stripped 0 bases from V and 6 bases from J, with 15 bases between. Germline V lookup: CDR1 LGHNA, CDR2 YNFKEQ. The CDR3 sequence is 16 residues long. The CDR3 loop is CASSQDVGGAGNEQFF. The DNA of the CDR3 is TGTGCCAGCAGCCAAGATGTTGGGGGCGCGGGCAATGAGCAGTTCTTC.

The gene calls are TRBV5-6 and TRBJ1-2; D remains unclear. CDR1 is SGHDT and CDR2 is YYEEEE in the germline V gene. CDR3 length: 15 residues. Trimming cost V 4 bases and J 4 bases, with 17 bases left between them. CDR3 protein: CASSPNLGPSYGYTF. CDR3 nucleotides: TGTGCCAGCAGCCCCAACCTGGGCCCCAGCTATGGCTACACCTTC.

The V gene is TRBV12-5, the J gene TRBJ2-1; TRBD1 is a possible D gene (6 bases). V lost 2 bases and J lost 6, with 11 bases in between. CDR3 size: 14 residues. CDR1 LGHNT and CDR2 FRNRAP come from the germline V gene. CDR3 protein: CASGLRTVANEQFF. In nucleotides, the CDR3 is TGTGCTAGTGGTTTGAGGACAGTCGCCAATGAGCAGTTCTTC.

V gene TRBV5-5 combines with J gene TRBJ2-3; 10 bases are a match to TRBD2. V shed 4 bases, J shed 6 bases, and the junction held 14 bases outside the gene matches. CDR1 SGHKS and CDR2 YYEKEE come from the germline V gene (reference sequence). This CDR3 spans 17 amino acids. The CDR3 here is CASSNLPGLAAGDTQYF. CDR3 nucleotides: TGTGCCAGCAGCAACCTCCCCGGACTAGCGGCTGGGGATACGCAGTATTTT.

This chain links TRBV6-1 with TRBJ1-1, with 7 bases aligning to TRBD1. V lost 5 bases to trimming and J lost 0 bases; unmatched junction nucleotides: 6. The CDR3 loop spans 15 amino acids. Germline CDR1 reads MNHNS; CDR2 reads SASEGT. The CDR3 nucleotides read TGTGCCAGCAGTACGGCCCAGGGGGTGAACACTGAAGCTTTCTTT. It encodes CASSTAQGVNTEAFF.

The chain joins TRBV15 to TRBJ1-6; D unclear. The CDR3 totals 16 residues. Trimming stripped 3 bases from V and 1 base from J, with 10 bases between. CDR1 is LNHNV and CDR2 is YYDKDF in the germline V gene (reference sequence). CDR3 in DNA: TGTGCCACCAGCAGGCGGGAGTTGTCCTATAATTCACCCCTCCACTTT. Its translation is CATSRRELSYNSPLHF.

The chain links TRBV7-9 to TRBJ2-1; TRBD1 might be the D (5 bases). Per the germline V gene, CDR1 is SEHNR and CDR2 is FQNEAQ (reference sequence). The CDR3 runs to 14 residues. The V end lost 8 bases, the J end lost 5 bases, and 16 bases lay between the germline ends. The CDR3 bases are TGTGCCAGCGATAATAGGGGATTAAACAATGAGCAGTTCTTC. As protein: CASDNRGLNNEQFF.

CDR3 residues: CASSDRGAPTDTQYF. The CDR3 nucleotides read TGTGCCAGCAGTGATCGGGGGGCACCCACAGATACGCAGTATTTT. This chain links TRBV7-7 with TRBJ2-3, with D possibly matching TRBD2 (7 bases). The V gene lost 6 bases and the J gene lost 2 bases, with 15 bases spanning the gap. Germline V gene lookup returns CDR1 SSHAT and CDR2 FNYEAQ (reference sequence). The CDR3 length is 15 residues.

This chain links TRBV10-2 with TRBJ1-1; D gene unclear. CDR3 size: 13 residues. Germline values: CDR1 WSHSY, CDR2 SAAADI. With 6 bases removed from V and 2 bases from J, the gap between germline ends came to 10 bases. The CDR3 protein is CASRTKPNTEAFF. The CDR3 nucleotides are TGCGCCAGCAGAACCAAGCCAAACACTGAAGCTTTCTTT.

This chain links TRBV2 with TRBJ1-1; 7 bases map to TRBD1. This CDR3 contains 15 residues. Trimming at V came to 0 bases and at J to 4 bases, leaving 5 bases not matched to a gene. Germline loops: CDR1 SNHLY, CDR2 FYNNEI. The CDR3 loop is CASSEALQGSTEAFF. CDR3 bases: TGTGCCAGCAGTGAAGCCTTACAGGGGAGCACTGAAGCTTTCTTT.

J is TRBJ2-1 and V is TRBV6-1; no clear D gene. Trimming took 2 bases from V and 7 from J, leaving 12 bases between them. Germline lookup yields CDR1 MNHNS and CDR2 SASEGT. The CDR3 is 14 amino acids. The CDR3 here is CASSESFGWNEQFF. The CDR3 DNA follows: TGTGCCAGCAGTGAATCCTTCGGGTGGAATGAGCAGTTCTTC.

This chain joins TRBV18 and TRBJ1-5; TRBD1 agrees at 7 bases. CDR1 is KGHSH, CDR2 LQKENI, per germline. The CDR3 sequence is 13 residues long. V gave up 2 bases and J gave up 5 bases; unmatched junction bases: 0. The CDR3 is CASSPGQDQPQHF. The DNA of the CDR3 is TGTGCCAGCTCACCAGGACAGGATCAGCCCCAGCATTTT.

The gene calls are TRBV28 and TRBJ2-7, with no clear D. The germline V gene has CDR1 MDHEN and CDR2 SYDVKM. The CDR3 is made up of 12 amino acids. The V gene lost 2 bases and the J gene lost 6 bases, with 8 bases spanning the gap. As DNA, the CDR3 is TGTGCCAGCAGTTTAAGCTCAGGCGAGCAGTACTTC. Protein: CASSLSSGEQYF.

Regarding this clone: A much larger clone is a single base away; this may be a read error. The chain couples TRBV7-2 to TRBJ1-5; D call uncertain. CDR3 length equals 13 residues. Trimming removed 5 bases from V and 0 bases from J, with 5 bases in between. CDR1 is SGHTA, CDR2 FQGNSA, per germline. The CDR3 is CASSQDSNQPQHF. In DNA form, the CDR3 reads TGTGCCAGCAGCCAGGATAGCAATCAGCCCCAGCATTTT.

The chain has TRBV19 and TRBJ2-7; tentatively, D is TRBD1 (6 bases). The CDR3 runs to 13 residues. CDR1 and CDR2 (germline): LNHDA, SQIVND (reference sequence). V lost 6 bases, J lost 0 bases, and 9 bases lay in between. CDR3 residues: CASSTGSSYEQYF. The CDR3 coding sequence is TGTGCCAGTAGCACAGGGAGCTCCTACGAGCAGTACTTC.

The chain links TRBV7-6 to TRBJ2-6; 7 bases are a match to TRBD2. The CDR3 runs 13 residues. With 5 bases clipped from V and 11 bases from J, the junction kept 6 bases outside the gene matches. Germline V lookup: CDR1 SGHVS, CDR2 FNYEAQ. CDR3 DNA sequence: TGTGCCAGCAGCCAGGGAGGGGAGGACGTCCTGACTTTC. Translating gives CASSQGGEDVLTF.

This chain uses TRBV9 with TRBJ2-6, with D perhaps matching TRBD1 (5 bases). Per the germline V gene, CDR1 is SGDLS and CDR2 is YYNGEE. CDR3 length: 17 residues. The V and J ends lost 0 bases and 0 bases respectively, with 10 bases between them. The CDR3 nucleotides are TGTGCCAGCAGCGTAGGGGGCGTGAGCTCTGGGGCCAACGTCCTGACTTTC. Its translation: CASSVGGVSSGANVLTF.

J is TRBJ2-7 and V is TRBV7-8; TRBD1 matches 12 bases. CDR1 and CDR2 (germline): SGHVS, FQNEAQ. The CDR3 loop spans 16 amino acids. The junction had 11 bases not matched to a gene; V was cut back by 5 bases and J by 6 bases. This chain's CDR3 is CASSILTGTGGAEQYF. The DNA of the CDR3 is TGTGCCAGCAGCATCCTCACCGGGACAGGGGGCGCCGAGCAGTACTTC.

This chain links TRBV9 with TRBJ2-1; 14 positions agree with TRBD2. Germline V gene sequence: CDR1 SGDLS, CDR2 YYNGEE. This CDR3 has 17 amino acids. V gave up 4 bases and J gave up 7 bases; unmatched junction bases: 10. The CDR3 DNA is TGTGCCAGCAGCCCACGACTAGCGGGGGGGTGGAGGAATGAGCAGTTCTTC. Its protein product is CASSPRLAGGWRNEQFF.

This chain joins TRBV4-1 and TRBJ2-3, with D perhaps TRBD2 (6 bases). CDR1 and CDR2 from the germline V gene are MGHRA and YSYEKL. The CDR3 totals 17 residues. The V gene lost 0 bases and the J gene lost 4 bases, with 17 bases spanning the gap. The CDR3: CASSQDLEAGPPDTQYF. CDR3 DNA sequence: TGCGCCAGCAGCCAAGATCTTGAGGCGGGGCCACCAGATACGCAGTATTTT.

The chain is built from TRBV7-2 and TRBJ1-5, with a weak D call TRBD1 (5 bases). Between the trimmed V and J ends, which lost 5 bases and 9 bases, there was a span of 23 bases. CDR1 and CDR2 (germline): SGHTA, FQGNSA. The CDR3 totals 16 residues. The DNA of the CDR3 is TGTGCCAGCAGCCCCGGGGGTGGATCCCTGGTAGGGCCCCAGCATTTT. Protein sequence: CASSPGGGSLVGPQHF.

This clone came up once. V is TRBV11-2 and J is TRBJ1-2; 9 bases are a match to TRBD1. Germline V gives CDR1 SGHAT, CDR2 FQNNGV. This CDR3 has 15 residues. V shed 4 bases, J shed 6 bases, and the junction held 9 bases outside the gene matches. CDR3 bases: TGTGCCAGCAGCTCAACCGACAGGGGGGGAGATGGCTACACCTTC. As protein: CASSSTDRGGDGYTF.

In regard to this clone: Since no conserved phenylalanine or tryptophan closes the CDR3, a read error is the likely cause. Because the CDR3's place on the DNA is in doubt, the DNA is left out and the CDR3 is given as listed by TCRdb. The CDR3 region is CASSYGIAGGALSA. This chain joins TRBV5-1 and TRBJ2-3; TRBD2, as called in the table, went unchecked against the DNA. Germline loops: CDR1 SGHRS, CDR2 YFSETQ. The CDR3 is 14 residues long, counting both termini.